This TCR beta chain stems from a study of OX40 agonist ivuxolimab in advanced cancers. The study in broad terms: Ivuxolimab was an agonistic, fully human IgG2 monoclonal antibody directed against OX40 (CD134), a costimulatory receptor. Intravenous ivuxolimab was administered to patients every 2 weeks at six dose levels: 0.01, 0.1, 0.3, 1.5, 3 and 10 mg/kg. Three dose-escalation patients achieved partial responses, one with hepatocellular carcinoma and two with cutaneous melanoma. Among the approximately 50 dose-escalation patients, around 20 had hepatocellular carcinoma, roughly 15 melanoma, 9 renal cell carcinoma and 9 head and neck cancer. In the dose-escalation cohort, roughly 80% of patients were male, and the mean age was approximately 64 years, with a range of 23 to 79. The point of sequencing TCRbeta in the periphery was to test whether ivuxolimab changed TCR sequence diversity and drove clonal T-cell expansion. The paper reports the monotherapy dose-escalation portion (N ≈ 50 patients) of the phase I ivuxolimab trial. Prior anti-PD-1, anti-PD-L1 or anti-CTLA-4 therapy was permitted, and checkpoint inhibitors had been received by 40% to 50% of dose-escalation patients.

The trial excluded patients who had a history of autoimmune disease or who were on systemic immunosuppression. Peripheral blood for TCR sequencing was collected from all dose cohorts at baseline, on cycle 4 day 1, and on cycle 7 day 1. Samples were obtained from an open-label, multicenter, first-in-human phase I dose-escalation trial of ivuxolimab. The trial enrolled adults with locally advanced or metastatic head and neck squamous cell, hepatocellular, melanoma or renal cell carcinoma. Before TCR sequencing, CD4+ and CD8+ T cells were separately sorted from peripheral blood. Genomic DNA was isolated from the sorted cells so that the TCRbeta CDR3 region could be sequenced. The immunoSEQ Assay was used to sequence the TCRbeta CDR3 regions. Not all clones reach the TCRdb copy of this immuneACCESS table, which keeps in-frame sequences only. Checked studies attribute under half of the gap to unresolved V genes and leave the rest unexplained. The table for this sample lists about 70,000 clones; 70% to 90% of them were counted only once. Of the sample, 2.5% to 3.5% is held by the ten largest clones.

This clone was observed once. The antigen this receptor binds is unknown. Base qualities were left out, and no much larger clone turns up one base away. The paper as a whole reports these results and caveats: In partial responders in the 0.1-3.0 mg/kg groups, normalized peripheral clonal expansion was found to be among the lowest, especially among CD8+ T cells. Low levels of normalized T-cell clonal expansion were also seen in some patients who did not respond. At doses of 0.1 to 3.0 mg/kg, clonal expansion of both CD4+ and CD8+ blood T cells was observed from baseline to week 6. After ivuxolimab, CD8+ T cells had more expanded clones than CD4+ T cells on average. The antigen specificity of the peripheral T cells that underwent clonal expansion was not determined.

Inclusive of the bounding cysteine and phenylalanine, the CDR3 is 18 residues long. Just CDR3 DNA is preserved here, 54 bases in frame from base 1. Deletion took 6 bases off V and 0 bases off J, with a span of 21 bases between the germline ends. Sequences WSHSY (CDR1) and SAAADI (CDR2) are obtained from the germline V gene. The rearrangement combines TRBV10-2 with TRBJ2-1; TRBD1 could be the D gene, as 7 bases match. This clonotype was sampled from an adult with an advanced solid tumor such as melanoma, head and neck, liver or kidney cancer. The source material was CD4+ or CD8+ T cells sorted from blood, sampled in a trial of the OX40 agonist ivuxolimab. In nucleotides, the sequence is TGCGCCAGCAGCGGCAGGGGGAGCGGGTCAAGCTCCTACAATGAGCAGTTCTTC. It encodes CASSGRGSGSSSYNEQFF.